The sequence of this T cell receptor beta chain was determined in a study of blood T cell repertoires in COVID-19 (dated by TCRdb to 2018 to 2021). Notes on the research overall: Samples covering the acute and convalescent phases of COVID-19 were provided by collaborators in the United States, Italy and Spain. The repertoires were made available in a free public database intended to serve as a resource for research on the immune response to SARS-CoV-2. Where HLA class I and class II types were available, the types were taken from metadata supplied by the sample provider, not from assay-based typing. The dataset comprised deeply sampled blood TCRbeta repertoires from subjects exposed to, actively infected with, or recovered from COVID-19. Sample metadata almost always included a de-identified subject ID, COVID-19 status, age in years and sex. The prospective study material was composed of cDNA or gDNA derived from T cells, B-cell-depleted T cells, or PBMCs. The samples were drawn from the first 160 participants of the ongoing ImmuneRACE study and from 1,254 subjects provided by 6 global collaborators. General findings and caveats noted by the study authors: How much clinical and demographic metadata was included differed by source and by participant, and the metadata was provided uncurated.

One collaborating source in Seattle enrolled patients while the patients were actively infected and followed the patients over time throughout the course of disease. Collaborating institutions collected whole blood in K2EDTA tubes following their own protocols. For TCRbeta analysis, collaborators shipped samples as frozen whole blood, isolated PBMCs, or DNA extracted from either of those sample types. The immunoSEQ Assay, a bias-controlled multiplex PCR, was used to amplify TCRbeta CDR3 regions from genomic DNA. Per the source publication's procedure: The number of nucleated cells in each sample was estimated from the amplification of reference gene primers within the assay. Sequence reads were collapsed and filtered to measure the absolute abundance of every unique TCRbeta CDR3 rearrangement. For each sample, productive Simpson clonality was calculated as the square root of Simpson's diversity index over productive rearrangements. Not all clones reach the TCRdb copy of this immuneACCESS table, which keeps in-frame sequences only. Checked studies attribute under half of the gap to unresolved V genes and leave the rest unexplained. For V, J and clone size, that table is used; D and trimming come from the DNA. Within this sample are about 290,000 clones, with around 92% of them counted one time only. 11% of the sample is in the top ten clones.

About this clone: There is no known antigen for this receptor. No much larger clonotype is one base removed from it; base qualities were not supplied.

V is clipped by 10 bases and J by 6 bases, and the sequence between their germline boundaries is 18 bases long. The germline V gene specifies MDHEN as CDR1 and SYDVKM as CDR2. Spanning cysteine to phenylalanine, the CDR3 consists of 13 amino acids. Of all the DNA, just the CDR3 is kept, 39 bases in frame from base 1. Sequencing was performed on peripheral blood. This sequence originates from a woman aged 25 to 45 with COVID-19, enrolled during active disease. The chain employs TRBV28 and TRBJ1-2; possibly the D gene is TRBD1, per 6 matching bases. The nucleotides are TGTGCCACCACGTCCCTGGACAGTCATGGCTACACCTTC. Its product reads: CATTSLDSHGYTF.